This T cell receptor beta chain derives from a study of T cell changes during pregnancy in multiple sclerosis (dated by TCRdb to the late 2010s). With regard to the full study: In women with multiple sclerosis, the researchers looked at how the T cell repertoire shifted as pregnancy progressed.

Library preparation used the immunoSEQ multiplex PCR assay. Imported from immuneACCESS, the table was reduced by TCRdb to in-frame sequences with V and J called. These copies leave out some clones; in studies compared against another copy, an unresolved V gene accounts for under half, and the cause of the remainder is not known. In this sample the table shows fewer than 60,000 clones, 75% to 95% of which occur a single time. Over 1% of the sample is held by the ten biggest clonotypes. Reading from cysteine to phenylalanine, the CDR3 counts 15 amino acids. Kept here is only the CDR3 DNA, which spans 45 bases and is read in frame from base 1. Based on the germline V gene, the CDR1 and CDR2 sequences are SGHRS and YFSETQ. Cut back by 0 bases and 10 bases, the V and J ends lie 16 bases apart. Note on this clone: Its antigen has not been determined. The sample holds no much larger clone one base away, and base qualities are not on file.

The receptor chain draws on TRBV5-1 and TRBJ1-4; TRBD1 is a weak D gene call, 6 bases matching. This TCR derives from a female donor in good health, enrolled as a control in a pregnancy study. The material sequenced was peripheral blood, taken after pregnancy. The sequenced DNA: TGCGCCAGCAGCTTGGGTTTCCAGGGGCAAGCAAAACTGTTTTTT. This sequence encodes CASSLGFQGQAKLFF.